Below are 21 T cell receptor beta chains sequenced from a single sample in a study of cytomegalovirus exposure and HLA in healthy donors. This PCR relied on a set of 60 Vbeta primers and 13 Jbeta primers. Data came from immunoSEQ multiplex PCR; TCRdb stores just in-frame clones and leaves some out. The sample shows fewer than 110,000 clones, 77% of them seen only once. The sample was PBMCs. The receptors shown here come from a male donor in good health and CMV-seronegative.

The V call is TRBV30, the J call TRBJ2-7, with D possibly TRBD1 on 5 matching bases. The CDR3 has 15 residues. Trimming took off 2 bases at V and 4 bases at J, with 18 bases between the two ends. The germline gives CDR1 GTSNPN, CDR2 SVGIG (reference sequence). The CDR3 reads CAWSPLDKLGYEQYF. DNA for the CDR3: TGTGCCTGGAGTCCCTTGGACAAATTAGGTTACGAGCAGTACTTC.

This chain's CDR3 is CAWGHSGTGDTEAFF. DNA of the CDR3: TGTGCCTGGGGGCACTCCGGGACAGGGGACACTGAAGCTTTCTTT. This rearrangement joins TRBV30 to TRBJ1-1, with TRBD1 matching over 10 bases. CDR1 and CDR2 (germline): GTSNPN, SVGIG (reference sequence). The CDR3 loop spans 15 amino acids. J lost 3 bases, V lost 5 bases, and 9 bases had no gene match.

The rearrangement uses TRBV7-8 and TRBJ2-3; the match to TRBD2 covers 11 bases. The length of the CDR3 is 16 residues. Germline lookup yields CDR1 SGHVS and CDR2 FQNEAQ. Trimming at V came to 5 bases and at J to 2 bases, leaving 6 bases not matched to a gene. CDR3 nucleotides: TGTGCCAGCAGCCAGGGACTAGCGGAGTACACAGATACGCAGTATTTT. Translated: CASSQGLAEYTDTQYF.

V and J are TRBV28 and TRBJ2-7, with a tentative D call TRBD1 (7 bases). The V end was cut by 7 bases, the J end by 3 bases, with 25 bases between. This CDR3 has 17 amino acids. Germline assignment: CDR1 MDHEN and CDR2 SYDVKM. The CDR3 protein is CASTPRAGGPRGYEQYF. The CDR3 DNA follows: TGTGCCAGCACCCCTAGGGCAGGGGGGCCTCGGGGCTACGAGCAGTACTTC.

The J gene is TRBJ2-3, the V gene TRBV30, with 8 bases fitting TRBD2. Germline CDR1 is GTSNPN and CDR2 is SVGIG (reference sequence). The V and J ends lost 5 bases and 8 bases, in that order; junction bases with no gene match: 15. CDR3 length equals 15 residues. CDR3 in DNA: TGTGCCTGGGGAAACAGCGGGAGTAGGGGCGCTACGCAGTATTTT. Its protein product is CAWGNSGSRGATQYF.

A few counts support this clone. J is TRBJ1-4 and V is TRBV28; 9 bases agree with TRBD1. Germline V CDR1 and CDR2: MDHEN, SYDVKM. The CDR3 totals 14 residues. Trimming cost V 5 bases and J 10 bases; bases outside gene matches: 8. The CDR3, as DNA: TGTGCCAGCAGTGACAGGGGGGGAAAGGGAAAACTGTTTTTT. Residues: CASSDRGGKGKLFF.

The V call is TRBV2, the J call TRBJ2-7; tentative D call: TRBD1 (5 bases). V lost 8 bases and J 2 bases, leaving 16 bases between the germline ends. CDR1 SNHLY and CDR2 FYNNEI come from the germline V gene. This CDR3 comprises 14 residues. The CDR3 DNA follows: TGTGCCAGCTCCGGCCAGGGTTATACCTACGAGCAGTACTTC. Translation gives CASSGQGYTYEQYF.

The V call is TRBV2, the J call TRBJ2-3; 7 bases match TRBD2. The CDR3 spans 14 residues. Germline trimming cut 8 bases from V and 0 bases from J; bases unmatched to any gene: 5. CDR1 is SNHLY and CDR2 is FYNNEI in the germline V gene. For the CDR3, the DNA is TGTGCCAGCTCTAGCGGACATAGCACAGATACGCAGTATTTT. This codes for CASSSGHSTDTQYF.

CDR3: CASSSSASYNEQFF. CDR3 nucleotides: TGTGCCAGCAGTTCTAGCGCCTCCTACAATGAGCAGTTCTTC. The rearrangement uses TRBV6-5 and TRBJ2-1; D is possibly TRBD2 (6 bases). Germline values: CDR1 MNHEY, CDR2 SVGAGI. The CDR3 totals 14 residues. The V end was cut by 4 bases, the J end by 0 bases, with 7 bases between.

This sequence joins TRBV9 and TRBJ1-2; no firm D call. Germline assignment: CDR1 SGDLS and CDR2 YYNGEE. CDR3 length equals 12 residues. Trimming removed 3 bases at V and 5 bases at J, with 8 bases between. The CDR3 region has the DNA TGTGCCAGCAGCGCGGGAAAGTATGGCTACACCTTC. Its translation: CASSAGKYGYTF.

This chain joins TRBV4-1 and TRBJ2-7; TRBD2 is a possible D gene (6 bases). The CDR3 extends over 14 amino acids. V was pared by 5 bases and J by 1 base, with 12 bases between. CDR1 and CDR2 (germline): MGHRA, YSYEKL. DNA for the CDR3: TGCGCCAGCAGCATAACGGGAGCTTCCTACGAGCAGTACTTC. Its translation: CASSITGASYEQYF.

The chain uses TRBV19 and TRBJ2-7; 7 bases map to TRBD1. The CDR3 is made up of 14 amino acids. With V trimmed by 6 bases and J by 0 bases, 5 bases remained unmatched. Germline values: CDR1 LNHDA, CDR2 SQIVND (reference sequence). Here the CDR3 DNA reads TGTGCCAGTAGACCCCGGGACAGCTCCTACGAGCAGTACTTC. Residues: CASRPRDSSYEQYF.

The chain joins TRBV5-6 to TRBJ2-3; the D gene is possibly TRBD1 (6 bases). Germline CDR1 SGHDT, CDR2 YYEEEE. The CDR3 loop spans 16 amino acids. V was clipped by 2 bases and J by 4 bases, with 17 bases between them. The CDR3 nucleotides are TGTGCCAGCAGCTTCACCGGCACCAGGGGCTCAGATACGCAGTATTTT. Encoded protein: CASSFTGTRGSDTQYF.

The gene calls are TRBV6-5 and TRBJ2-7, with D maybe TRBD2 (6 bases). The germline V gene has CDR1 MNHEY and CDR2 SVGAGI. The CDR3 has 15 residues. Trimming shortened V by 2 bases and J by 2 bases, and 13 bases separated the two germline ends. The CDR3 is CASSYGGSPTYEQYF. In DNA form, the CDR3 reads TGTGCCAGCAGTTACGGAGGGAGTCCTACCTACGAGCAGTACTTC.

This clone appeared a few times. The J gene is TRBJ2-7, the V gene TRBV5-4, with 11 bases aligning to TRBD2. The germline V gene encodes CDR1 SGHNT and CDR2 YYREEE (reference sequence). The CDR3 runs to 15 residues. Trimming removed 1 base from V and 5 bases from J; junction bases left unmatched: 5. CDR3 protein: CASSLSLAGANEQYF. CDR3 in DNA: TGTGCCAGCAGCTTGTCACTAGCGGGAGCAAACGAGCAGTACTTC.

This chain connects TRBV14 to TRBJ1-4, with 8 nucleotides matching TRBD1. The J segment lost 6 bases and the V segment lost 5 bases, leaving 5 bases of the junction unmatched. CDR3 length: 14 residues. Germline loops: CDR1 SGHDN, CDR2 FVKESK. The CDR3 region is CASSNRGNYEKLFF. Written as DNA, the CDR3 is TGTGCCAGCAGCAACAGGGGGAACTATGAAAAACTGTTTTTT. Full variable domain (outside the CDR3, taken from reference TRBV14 and TRBJ1-4): EAGVTQFPSHSVIEKGQTVTLRCDPISGHDNLYWYRRVMGKEIKFLLHFVKESKQDESGMPNNRFLAERTGGTYSTLKVQPAELEDSGVYFCASSNRGNYEKLFFGSGTQLSVL.

The J gene is TRBJ1-2, the V gene TRBV10-3, with 10 bases fitting TRBD1. In germline, CDR1 is ENHRY, CDR2 SYGVKD. The V and J ends lost 2 bases and 4 bases, in that order; junction bases with no gene match: 7. The CDR3 covers 16 residues. The CDR3 loop reads CAISEPGTGASYGYTF. DNA for the CDR3: TGTGCCATCAGTGAGCCCGGGACAGGGGCTTCCTATGGCTACACCTTC.

This clone has only a few counts. The chain is built from TRBV4-1 and TRBJ1-1; TRBD1 might be the D (5 bases). CDR3 length: 15 amino acids. Germline CDR1 and CDR2: MGHRA and YSYEKL. Trimming stripped 2 bases from V and 8 bases from J, with 18 bases between. CDR3 nucleotides: TGCGCCAGCAGCCAATCCTTAGGGCAGGGACTAGAAGCTTTCTTT. Protein product: CASSQSLGQGLEAFF.

This clone was picked up a small number of times. The chain carries TRBV30 and TRBJ1-5; 12 bases line up with TRBD1. Germline CDR1 and CDR2: GTSNPN and SVGIG (reference sequence). The CDR3 extends over 17 amino acids. V gave up 3 bases and J gave up 5 bases; unmatched junction bases: 11. CDR3 coding DNA: TGTGCCTGGAGAGAGGGGGACAGGGGGCCTTACGATCAGCCCCAGCATTTT. Translated: CAWREGDRGPYDQPQHF.

The chain uses TRBV6-5 and TRBJ2-6; 7 positions agree with TRBD1. This CDR3 is 16 amino acids long. The V gene end was trimmed by 2 bases and the J gene end by 4 bases; junction bases not matched to a gene: 5. Germline CDR1 is MNHEY and CDR2 is SVGAGI. CDR3 sequence (DNA): TGTGCCAGCAGTTACGCGACAGGGTCGGGGGCCAACGTCCTGACTTTC. This gives the protein CASSYATGSGANVLTF.

Only a few counts were recorded for this clone. V gene TRBV15 combines with J gene TRBJ1-2; 8 bases map to TRBD1. J was trimmed by 4 bases and V by 5 bases; bases with no gene match: 9. Germline V gene lookup returns CDR1 LNHNV and CDR2 YYDKDF (reference sequence). CDR3 length equals 15 residues. Here the CDR3 reads CATSSPDRVVYGYTF. For the CDR3, the DNA is TGTGCCACCAGCTCACCGGACAGGGTTGTCTATGGCTACACCTTC.